The 6 T cell receptor beta chains in this list originate from one sample, sequenced in a study of OX40 agonist ivuxolimab in advanced cancers. Assay: immunoSEQ multiplex PCR; the TCRdb copy retains only in-frame clones and omits some. The table lists about 76,000 clones, roughly nine tenths of them singletons. The material sequenced was CD4+ or CD8+ T cells sorted from blood, taken in a trial of the OX40 agonist ivuxolimab. These receptors were taken from an adult with an advanced solid tumor such as melanoma, head and neck, liver or kidney cancer.

This clone was observed a single time. The chain combines TRBV7-3 with TRBJ2-3; 8 bases match TRBD2. Trimming removed 5 bases from V and 4 bases from J; junction bases left unmatched: 5. This CDR3 region has 14 residues. Germline V gene sequence: CDR1 SGHTA, CDR2 FQGTGA. CDR3 loop: CASSPRTSSDTQYF. The CDR3 nucleotides read TGTGCCAGCAGCCCTAGGACTAGCTCAGATACGCAGTATTTT.

The chain couples TRBV9 to TRBJ1-5, with a possible D match to TRBD1 (5 bases). CDR1 SGDLS and CDR2 YYNGEE come from the germline V gene. CDR3 length: 14 residues. Between the trimmed V and J ends, which lost 0 bases and 5 bases, there was a span of 9 bases. As DNA, the CDR3 is TGTGCCAGCAGCGTAGGGGGCGAATATCAGCCCCAGCATTTT. Its protein product is CASSVGGEYQPQHF.

The chain joins TRBV18 to TRBJ2-7; D possibly corresponds to TRBD2 (5 bases). CDR1 is KGHSH and CDR2 is LQKENI in the germline V gene. Trimming took off 5 bases at V and 4 bases at J, with 15 bases between the two ends. The CDR3 loop spans 14 amino acids. The CDR3 here is CASSNQRAPYEQYV. The CDR3 DNA reads as TGTGCCAGCTCAAATCAGAGGGCCCCGTACGAGCAGTACGTC.

The J gene is TRBJ1-5, the V gene TRBV7-6; D gene uncertain. The CDR3 is made up of 13 amino acids. Trimming stripped 0 bases from V and 4 bases from J, with 4 bases between. CDR1 is SGHVS, CDR2 FNYEAQ, per germline. DNA for the CDR3: TGTGCCAGCAGCTTAGCACCAAATCAGCCCCAGCATTTT. This gives the protein CASSLAPNQPQHF.

The chain joins TRBV9 to TRBJ1-5; D uncertain. Between the trimmed V and J ends, which lost 5 bases and 0 bases, there was a span of 12 bases. The CDR3 has 15 residues. The germline gives CDR1 SGDLS, CDR2 YYNGEE. CDR3 DNA sequence: TGTGCCAGCAGTGCCACGGGCTATAGCAATCAGCCCCAGCATTTT. Its translation is CASSATGYSNQPQHF.

The chain links TRBV7-9 to TRBJ2-1, with D maybe TRBD1 (6 bases). Trimming took off 2 bases at V and 1 base at J, with 15 bases between the two ends. This CDR3 is built from 17 residues. CDR1 is SEHNR and CDR2 is FQNEAQ in the germline V gene (reference sequence). The CDR3 spells CASSLRDTLKSYNEQFF. For the CDR3, the DNA is TGTGCCAGCAGCTTACGGGACACACTAAAGTCCTACAATGAGCAGTTCTTC.